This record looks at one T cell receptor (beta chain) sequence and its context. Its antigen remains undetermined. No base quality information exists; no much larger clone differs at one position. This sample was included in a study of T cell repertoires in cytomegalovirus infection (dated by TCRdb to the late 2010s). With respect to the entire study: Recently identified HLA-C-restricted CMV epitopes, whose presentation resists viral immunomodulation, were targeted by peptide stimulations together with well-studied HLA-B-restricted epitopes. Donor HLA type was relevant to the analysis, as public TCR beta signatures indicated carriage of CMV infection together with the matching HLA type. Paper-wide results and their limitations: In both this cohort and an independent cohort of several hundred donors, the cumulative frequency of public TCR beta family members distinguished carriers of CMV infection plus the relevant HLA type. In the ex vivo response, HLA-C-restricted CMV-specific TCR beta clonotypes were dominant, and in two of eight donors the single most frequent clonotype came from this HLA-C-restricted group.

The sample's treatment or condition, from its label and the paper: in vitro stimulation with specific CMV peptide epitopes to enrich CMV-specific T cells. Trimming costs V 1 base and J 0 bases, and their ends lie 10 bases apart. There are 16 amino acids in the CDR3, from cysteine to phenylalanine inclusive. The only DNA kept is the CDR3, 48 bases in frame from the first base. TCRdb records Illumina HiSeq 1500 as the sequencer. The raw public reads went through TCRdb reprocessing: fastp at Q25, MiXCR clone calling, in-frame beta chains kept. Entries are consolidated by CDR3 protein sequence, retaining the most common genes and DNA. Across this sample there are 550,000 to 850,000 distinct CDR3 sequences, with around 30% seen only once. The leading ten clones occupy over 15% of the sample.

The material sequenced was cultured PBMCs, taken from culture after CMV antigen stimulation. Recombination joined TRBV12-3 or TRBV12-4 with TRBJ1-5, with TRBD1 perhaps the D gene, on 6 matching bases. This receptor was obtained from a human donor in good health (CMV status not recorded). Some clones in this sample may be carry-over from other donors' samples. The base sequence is TGTGCCAGCAGTTTAGGAGCAGGGGCTAGCAATCAGCCCCAGCATTTT. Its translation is CASSLGAGASNQPQHF.